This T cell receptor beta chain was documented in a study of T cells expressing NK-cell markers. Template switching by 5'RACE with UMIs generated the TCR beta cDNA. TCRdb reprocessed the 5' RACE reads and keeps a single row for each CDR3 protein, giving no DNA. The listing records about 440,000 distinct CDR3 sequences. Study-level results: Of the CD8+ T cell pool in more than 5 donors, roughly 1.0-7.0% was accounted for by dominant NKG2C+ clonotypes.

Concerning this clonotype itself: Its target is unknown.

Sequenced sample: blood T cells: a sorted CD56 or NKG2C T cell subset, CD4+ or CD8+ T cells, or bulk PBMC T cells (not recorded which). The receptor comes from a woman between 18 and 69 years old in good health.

The CDR3 loop is CASSSRRREDNEQFF. This chain joins TRBV7-9 and TRBJ2-1; without DNA, the TCRdb call of TRBD2 cannot be checked. The CDR3 runs to 15 residues. Germline-derived CDR1 and CDR2 are SEHNR and FQNEAQ (reference sequence).